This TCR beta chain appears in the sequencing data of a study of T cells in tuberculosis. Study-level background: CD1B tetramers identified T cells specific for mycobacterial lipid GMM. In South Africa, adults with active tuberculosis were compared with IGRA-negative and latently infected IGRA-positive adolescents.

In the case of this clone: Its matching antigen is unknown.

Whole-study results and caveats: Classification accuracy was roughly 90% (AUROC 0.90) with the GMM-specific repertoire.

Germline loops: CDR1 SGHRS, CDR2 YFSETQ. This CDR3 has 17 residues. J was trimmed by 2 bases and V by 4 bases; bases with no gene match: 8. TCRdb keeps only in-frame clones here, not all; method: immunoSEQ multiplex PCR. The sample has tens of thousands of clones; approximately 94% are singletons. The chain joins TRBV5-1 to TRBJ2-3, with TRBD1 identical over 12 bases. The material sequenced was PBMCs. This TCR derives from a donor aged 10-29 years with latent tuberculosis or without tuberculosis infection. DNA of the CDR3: TGCGCCAGCAGCGCACTGGGACAGGGGGCCCCCACAGATACGCAGTATTTT. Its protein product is CASSALGQGAPTDTQYF.